The rows below give T cell receptor beta chains drawn from one sample of a study of blood T cells in healthy people across ages. TCRdb re-analysed the 5' RACE reads in MiXCR, keeping a single row per CDR3 protein. The sample holds some 760,000 distinct CDR3 sequences, around 25% seen once. These data also formed part of another study, on T cells of mothers and their children.

Sequencing was performed on blood. Every receptor here comes from a boy between 10 and 17 years old in good health. Both conserved end residues are part of each CDR3. The order of the fields is D gene, J gene, clone size, V gene, CDR3 DNA, CDR3 protein. A D gene is named only where the DNA matches it firmly. Part of the rows lack a size; the others show once, few, many or a class for expanded clones.

>NA|TRBJ2-7|NA|TRBV10-3
TGTGCCATCAGTGAATCCAACTACGAGCAGTACTTC
CAISESNYEQYF
>NA|TRBJ1-2|few|TRBV15
TGTGCCACCAGCAGAACAGGCTATGGCTACACCTTC
CATSRTGYGYTF
>TRBD1|TRBJ2-1|few|TRBV7-9
TGTGCCAGCAGCCCCCCGACTCCGGGACAGGGTAACAATGAGCAGTTCTTC
CASSPPTPGQGNNEQFF
>NA|TRBJ2-1|few|TRBV14
TGTGCCAGCAGCCAATCTATCCCCGGCAATGAGCAGTTCTTC
CASSQSIPGNEQFF
>NA|TRBJ2-3|NA|TRBV29-1
TGCAGCGTTGGAGGACAGTACACAGATACGCAGTATTTT
CSVGGQYTDTQYF
>NA|TRBJ2-1|few|TRBV7-9
TGTGCCAGCAGCTCGATACGCGGGATGCATTACAATGAGCAGTTCTTC
CASSSIRGMHYNEQFF
>NA|TRBJ2-1|few|TRBV29-1
TGCAGCGTTCATAGCGGCTCCTACAATGAGCAGTTCTTC
CSVHSGSYNEQFF
>TRBD1|TRBJ2-5|NA|TRBV7-2
TGTGCCAGCAGCTTAGTTACAGGGGTGTTCGGGGAGACCCAGTACTTC
CASSLVTGVFGETQYF
>NA|TRBJ1-2|NA|TRBV7-2
TGTGCCAGCAGATTCCCGACAGGCTATGGCTACACCTTC
CASRFPTGYGYTF
>NA|TRBJ2-3|NA|TRBV5-1
TGTGCCAGCAGCTTGGACAGTGGCACAGATACGCAGTATTTT
CASSLDSGTDTQYF
>TRBD2|TRBJ2-5|NA|TRBV3-1
TGTACCAGCAGCCAGTGGGGGACTAGCGGGGTGGAGACCCAGTACTTC
CTSSQWGTSGVETQYF
>NA|TRBJ2-5|NA|TRBV18
TGTGCCAGCTCACCAGGAGAACTCTCTGGCCAAGAGACCCAGTACTTC
CASSPGELSGQETQYF
>NA|TRBJ2-1|many|TRBV5-1
TGCGCCAGCAGCTTGATGGCGGGGTCCTACAATGAGCAGTTCTTC
CASSLMAGSYNEQFF
>NA|TRBJ2-7|NA|TRBV7-2
TGTGCCAGCAGCTTAGCATTCGGCCAGAGCTCCTACGAGCAGTACTTC
CASSLAFGQSSYEQYF
>TRBD1|TRBJ2-1|few|TRBV9
TGTGCCAGCACCCTAGGACAGGGGGCCTACAATGAGCAGTTCTTC
CASTLGQGAYNEQFF
>NA|TRBJ1-2|few|TRBV20-1
TGCAGTGCTAGAGATCAAGGCAGGGCCCATGGCTACACCTTC
CSARDQGRAHGYTF
>TRBD1|TRBJ1-2|few|TRBV25-1
TGTGCCAGCAGTGAATATACAGGGGGAGTCCCATATGGCTACACCTTC
CASSEYTGGVPYGYTF
>NA|TRBJ1-2|NA|TRBV9
TGTGCCAGCAAAGGAGAGTTGTATCTGGATGGCTACACCTTC
CASKGELYLDGYTF
>NA|TRBJ2-1|few|TRBV20-1
TGCAGTGCTAGACCCCTGGGACTCGCGGGCTGGAGTTCCTACAATGAGCAGTTCTTC
CSARPLGLAGWSSYNEQFF
>TRBD1|TRBJ2-7|NA|TRBV28
TGTGCCAGCAGTTTACCGGGACAGGGGGCGCGAGTCGGCGAGCAGTACTTC
CASSLPGQGARVGEQYF
>TRBD1|TRBJ1-2|NA|TRBV29-1
TGCAGCGTTGAACAGGGGGGGGCCTTTAACTATGGCTACACCTTC
CSVEQGGAFNYGYTF
>NA|TRBJ2-1|few|TRBV7-9
TGTGCCAGCAGCCATCCGGGGAGCTCCTACAATGAGCAGTTCTTC
CASSHPGSSYNEQFF
>NA|TRBJ2-6|few|TRBV24-1
TGTGCCACCAGTGATTTCCAGCGCTCTGGGGCCAACGTCCTGACTTTC
CATSDFQRSGANVLTF
>NA|TRBJ2-4|NA|TRBV6-6
TGTGCCAGCAGTTACATATTGAGCGGCAGTGGAAACATTCAGTACTTC
CASSYILSGSGNIQYF
>NA|TRBJ2-1|few|TRBV7-9
TGTGCCAGCAGCCCCAGACAGGTCCCCAATGAGCAGTTCTTC
CASSPRQVPNEQFF
>NA|TRBJ1-1|NA|TRBV29-1
TGCAGCGTTGTCGAGAAGAACACTGAAGCTTTCTTT
CSVVEKNTEAFF
>NA|TRBJ2-7|many|TRBV6-2/TRBV6-3
TGTGCCAGCAGTCCTCCTGGCAACTACGAGCAGTACTTC
CASSPPGNYEQYF
>TRBD2|TRBJ2-5|NA|TRBV29-1
TGCAGCGCTCGGAGGGACTACCAAGAGACCCAGTGCTTC
CSARRDYQETQCF
>TRBD2|TRBJ2-5|few|TRBV10-3
TGTGCCATCAGTGAGCCCCCTATGACTAGCGGGGGATTTCAAGAGACCCAGTACTTC
CAISEPPMTSGGFQETQYF
>NA|TRBJ2-1|few|TRBV12-3/TRBV12-4
TGTGCCAGCAGTGATCCCCATAATGAGCAGTTCTTC
CASSDPHNEQFF
>TRBD1|TRBJ1-1|few|TRBV5-1
TGCGCCAGCAGCTGGACGGGGGACAGGGACACTGAAGCTTTCTTT
CASSWTGDRDTEAFF
>NA|TRBJ1-1|many|TRBV7-9
TGTGCCAGCAGCCCGTGGGGGAACACTGAAGCTTTCTTT
CASSPWGNTEAFF
>TRBD1|TRBJ2-1|few|TRBV7-2
TGTGCCAGCAGCTTTCTGGGACAGGCATACAATGAGCAGTTCTTC
CASSFLGQAYNEQFF
>NA|TRBJ2-7|few|TRBV12-3/TRBV12-4
TGTGCCAGCAGTACAGGTGGCAACTACGAGCAGTACTTC
CASSTGGNYEQYF
>TRBD2|TRBJ2-1|NA|TRBV29-1
TGCAGCGTTGAGACCAACCTAGCGGGCACCTACAATGAGCAGCTCTTC
CSVETNLAGTYNEQLF
>NA|TRBJ2-5|NA|TRBV19
TGTGCCAGTAGTATACGGCGCGAGATAGCGGAGACCCAGTACTTC
CASSIRREIAETQYF
>TRBD1|TRBJ2-7|NA|TRBV7-9
TGTGCCAGCAGCAAAACCATTGGGACAGTCTCCTACGAGCAGTACTTC
CASSKTIGTVSYEQYF
>TRBD1|TRBJ2-5|NA|TRBV7-2
TGTGCCAGCAGCATGACAGGGGGCCAGACCCAGTACTTC
CASSMTGGQTQYF
>TRBD1|TRBJ2-7|NA|TRBV5-1
TGCGCCAGCAGCTCCACAGGGGGCACTTCCCTCGAGCAGTACTTC
CASSSTGGTSLEQYF
>NA|TRBJ1-1|NA|TRBV29-1
TGCAGCGTTCCAAACCAGGGGATTAACACTGAAGCTTTCTTT
CSVPNQGINTEAFF
>NA|TRBJ2-1|few|TRBV7-6
TGTGCCAGCAGCTTAGAGCCCGCGAGGAATGAGCAGTTCTTC
CASSLEPARNEQFF
>NA|TRBJ2-5|NA|TRBV7-2
TGTGCCAGCAGCCCCGGAGGGGGGCAGAAGACCCAGTACTTC
CASSPGGGQKTQYF
>NA|TRBJ1-1|once|TRBV19
TGTGCCAGTAGTGTGGGATGGGAGACTGAAGCTTTCTTT
CASSVGWETEAFF
>NA|TRBJ2-3|NA|TRBV27
TGTGCCAGCAATAACCCCTCGGGAATAGATACGCAGTATTTT
CASNNPSGIDTQYF
>NA|TRBJ2-7|NA|TRBV29-1
TGCAGCGTTACGGACAACTCCTACGAGCAGTACTTC
CSVTDNSYEQYF
>TRBD2|TRBJ2-5|NA|TRBV6-5
TGTGCCAGCAGTTCGGGACAGACTAGCGGGGGCCAAGAGACCCAGTACTTC
CASSSGQTSGGQETQYF
>NA|TRBJ2-5|NA|TRBV7-2
TGTGCCAGCACCTCACTGGGTGGTGGGCTTGAGACCCAGTACTTC
CASTSLGGGLETQYF
>NA|TRBJ2-3|NA|TRBV5-1
TGCGCCAGCAGCCCCACTCCCACAGATACGCAGTATTTT
CASSPTPTDTQYF
>NA|TRBJ1-6|NA|TRBV11-3
TGTGCCAGCAGCTTAGGGCCAGGGGACTATTCACCCCTCCACTTT
CASSLGPGDYSPLHF
>NA|TRBJ1-4|few|TRBV21-1
TGTGCCAGCAGCGAGCGCCCCCAGGGAGAAAAACTGCTTTTT
CASSERPQGEKLLF
>TRBD1|TRBJ2-7|few|TRBV27
TGTGCCAGCAGTTTTTCGACAGGGGGCTCCTACGAGCAGTACTTC
CASSFSTGGSYEQYF
>NA|TRBJ1-4|few|TRBV4-3
TGCGCCAGCAGCCAAGGAGGAGCGGGGTTCGAAAAACTGTTTTTT
CASSQGGAGFEKLFF
>NA|TRBJ2-7|few|TRBV29-1
TGCAGCGTGGCAACCTTAGGGGACGAGCAGTACTTC
CSVATLGDEQYF